These 31 T cell receptor beta chains share one sample of origin, sequenced in a study of blood T cell repertoires in COVID-19. Measured with immunoSEQ multiplex PCR; TCRdb has only the in-frame clones, and not every one. The table lists 62,000 or so clones, about four fifths of them singletons, with approximately 5.1% in the top ten. The sequencing input was peripheral blood. Every receptor here comes from a human donor in a cohort sampled during active COVID-19.

V gene TRBV11-2 combines with J gene TRBJ2-7, with a weak D call TRBD2 (5 bases). Per the germline V gene, CDR1 is SGHAT and CDR2 is FQNNGV. This CDR3 is 13 amino acids long. V shed 0 bases and J shed 4 bases, with 7 bases lying between them. CDR3 loop: CASSLDPGYEQYF. CDR3 in DNA: TGTGCCAGCAGCTTAGATCCGGGGTACGAGCAGTACTTC.

The J gene is TRBJ2-3, the V gene TRBV5-4; D may be TRBD2 (5 bases). Germline CDR1 and CDR2: SGHNT and YYREEE (reference sequence). V shed 2 bases and J shed 2 bases, with 9 bases lying between them. The CDR3 is 14 amino acids. The CDR3 loop reads CASSFGGPTDTQYF. The CDR3 DNA is TGTGCCAGCAGCTTTGGCGGGCCCACAGATACGCAGTATTTT.

This clone came up a few times. The chain has TRBV19 and TRBJ1-4; 7 positions match TRBD1. Germline CDR1 reads LNHDA; CDR2 reads SQIVND (reference sequence). The trim removed 7 bases at V and 0 bases at J, leaving 5 bases unmatched. There are 15 residues in the CDR3. The CDR3 sequence is CASTQGVATNEKLFF. CDR3 coding DNA: TGTGCCAGTACTCAGGGGGTTGCAACTAATGAAAAACTGTTTTTT.

This chain connects TRBV18 to TRBJ1-5, with 7 positions matching TRBD1. V lost 8 bases and J lost 2; bases outside the gene matches: 9. The CDR3 runs 15 residues. The germline V gene encodes CDR1 KGHSH and CDR2 LQKENI. The CDR3, as DNA: TGTGCCAGCGGCAAGGGTGGACAGGGCAATCAGCCCCAGCATTTT. Its protein is CASGKGGQGNQPQHF.

The rearrangement joins TRBV7-9 to TRBJ2-7; 9 bases are shared with TRBD1. Looked up from germline, CDR1 is SEHNR and CDR2 is FQNEAQ (reference sequence). Trimming cost V 1 base and J 6 bases; bases outside gene matches: 13. There are 17 residues in the CDR3. The CDR3 sequence is CASSLDLRGDRVTEQYF. The CDR3 bases are TGTGCCAGCAGCTTAGATCTTAGGGGGGACAGGGTTACCGAGCAGTACTTC.

This clone was observed at least ten times. V is TRBV2 and J is TRBJ2-7; TRBD1 aligns across 8 bases. Trimming cost V 6 bases and J 7 bases; bases outside gene matches: 8. The CDR3 totals 13 residues. The germline V gene encodes CDR1 SNHLY and CDR2 FYNNEI. CDR3 nucleotides: TGTGCCAGCAGGGACAGGGTGATTGGGGAGCAGTACTTC. Protein: CASRDRVIGEQYF.

The rearrangement uses TRBV6-6 and TRBJ2-5; 8 bases align to TRBD2. CDR3 length: 13 amino acids. The germline CDR1 and CDR2 sequences are MNHNY and SVGAGI (reference sequence). The junction had 4 bases not matched to a gene; V was cut back by 6 bases and J by 4 bases. The CDR3 sequence is CASSSGGVETQYF. The CDR3 DNA is TGTGCCAGCAGCTCGGGGGGGGTAGAGACCCAGTACTTC.

The chain carries TRBV11-3 and TRBJ1-3; possibly TRBD1 for D (6 bases). This CDR3 spans 15 amino acids. CDR1 and CDR2 (germline): SGHNT, YENEEA. Trimming took 0 bases from V and 2 from J, leaving 8 bases between them. CDR3 loop: CASSLDRGAGNTIYF. CDR3 DNA sequence: TGTGCCAGCAGCTTAGACAGGGGTGCTGGAAACACCATATATTTT.

This clone appeared a few times. The chain carries TRBV28 and TRBJ2-7; D perhaps matches TRBD1 (6 bases). CDR1 MDHEN and CDR2 SYDVKM come from the germline V gene. The CDR3 spans 15 residues. The germline V and J ends were trimmed by 3 bases and 7 bases, with 19 bases remaining between them. The CDR3 spells CASSFVTGPGREQYF. The CDR3 DNA is TGTGCCAGCAGTTTTGTTACAGGGCCGGGTAGGGAGCAGTACTTC.

The gene calls are TRBV24-1 and TRBJ2-3, with 14 bases fitting TRBD2. The CDR3 has 17 amino acids. With 9 bases clipped from V and 5 bases from J, the junction kept 12 bases outside the gene matches. Germline values: CDR1 KGHDR, CDR2 SFDVKD. The CDR3 region is CATGSSRLAGGQDTQYF. In DNA, the CDR3 is TGTGCCACCGGAAGCTCCCGACTAGCGGGGGGGCAAGATACGCAGTATTTT.

This chain connects TRBV5-4 to TRBJ1-2; 8 nucleotides align to TRBD1. Germline loops: CDR1 SGHNT, CDR2 YYREEE (reference sequence). The CDR3 length is 15 residues. V dropped 4 bases and J dropped 2; count of bases not matched to a gene: 7. The CDR3 protein is CASSPRTGRNYGYTF. CDR3 nucleotides: TGTGCCAGCAGCCCACGGACAGGGAGAAACTATGGCTACACCTTC.

The rearrangement links TRBV5-4 to TRBJ1-1; 7 bases agree with TRBD1. The germline V gene encodes CDR1 SGHNT and CDR2 YYREEE (reference sequence). This CDR3 region has 17 residues. Trimming cost V 4 bases and J 1 base; bases outside gene matches: 13. The CDR3 protein is CASSPGTDQPANTEAFF. The CDR3 bases are TGTGCCAGCAGCCCCGGGACAGATCAACCCGCGAACACTGAAGCTTTCTTT.

The genes are TRBV2 and TRBJ2-3; perhaps TRBD1 as D (5 bases). CDR3 length: 14 residues. V shed 4 bases and J shed 2 bases, with 10 bases lying between them. The V gene's germline CDR1 is SNHLY and CDR2 FYNNEI. In DNA form, the CDR3 reads TGTGCCAGCAGTGTGGACACTTCCACAGATACGCAGTATTTT. It specifies CASSVDTSTDTQYF.

This clone is classed as medium-sized. The chain couples TRBV6-1 to TRBJ2-7, with TRBD1 as a possible D gene (5 bases). The ends were cut back, 0 bases at V and 0 bases at J, with 6 bases in the middle. Germline V CDR1 and CDR2: MNHNS, SASEGT. The CDR3 contains 14 residues. The CDR3 is CASSEATDSYEQYF. The CDR3 coding sequence is TGTGCCAGCAGTGAAGCGACAGACTCCTACGAGCAGTACTTC.

This clone was counted between two and nine times. J is TRBJ1-4 and V is TRBV2; D not certain. CDR1 is SNHLY, CDR2 FYNNEI, per germline. The CDR3 contains 12 residues. The germline V and J ends were trimmed by 8 bases and 4 bases, with 8 bases remaining between them. The CDR3 coding sequence is TGTGCCAGCGGCGGTCGTAATGAAAAACTGTTTTTT. This codes for CASGGRNEKLFF.

The V gene is TRBV18, the J gene TRBJ1-1; D might be TRBD1 (5 bases). The CDR3 runs 17 residues. Germline CDR1 and CDR2: KGHSH and LQKENI. Trimming took off 2 bases at V and 0 bases at J, with 16 bases between the two ends. The chain's CDR3 is CASSPGGGSTMNTEAFF. In DNA form, the CDR3 reads TGTGCCAGCTCACCAGGGGGGGGATCTACCATGAACACTGAAGCTTTCTTT.

This sequence joins TRBV6-5 and TRBJ1-1, with D maybe TRBD1 (5 bases). V lost 2 bases, J lost 1 base, and 8 bases lay in between. CDR1 and CDR2 (germline): MNHEY, SVGAGI. The CDR3 is made up of 14 amino acids. The CDR3 protein is CASSYGAGNTEAFF. CDR3 DNA: TGTGCCAGCAGTTACGGGGCAGGGAACACTGAAGCTTTCTTT.

In its sample, this clone was seen once. This chain links TRBV28 with TRBJ2-1; D may be TRBD2 (5 bases). From germline, CDR1 is MDHEN and CDR2 SYDVKM. With 5 bases removed from V and 4 bases from J, the gap between germline ends came to 15 bases. The CDR3 consists of 15 residues. CDR3 DNA sequence: TGTGCCAGCAGTCCCAGCGGCGGAACGTACAATGAGCAGTTCTTC. This gives the protein CASSPSGGTYNEQFF.

This clone has only one observation. The J gene is TRBJ2-1, the V gene TRBV24-1; TRBD2 matches at 15 bases. Germline-derived CDR1 and CDR2 are KGHDR and SFDVKD. This CDR3 has 18 amino acids. Losses at the gene ends were 3 bases for V and 3 bases for J; bases not matched to a gene: 5. CDR3 nucleotides: TGTGCCACCAGTGATGCCGGGACTAGCGGGGGGCGCTACAATGAGCAGTTCTTC. This translates into CATSDAGTSGGRYNEQFF.

This chain links TRBV5-1 with TRBJ2-3; D perhaps matches TRBD1 (6 bases). Germline V gives CDR1 SGHRS, CDR2 YFSETQ. CDR3 length: 14 residues. V dropped 0 bases and J dropped 3 bases, with 8 bases sitting between them. The CDR3 region is CASSLGQATDTQYF. In DNA, the CDR3 is TGCGCCAGCAGCTTGGGACAGGCGACAGATACGCAGTATTTT.

The chain carries TRBV2 and TRBJ2-5; the D is unclear. Germline V CDR1 and CDR2: SNHLY, FYNNEI. This CDR3 region has 14 residues. The V end lost 2 bases, the J end lost 8 bases, and 15 bases lay between the germline ends. CDR3 nucleotide sequence: TGTGCCAGCAGTGAAATCACTACCCTCGGCACCCAGTACTTC. This encodes CASSEITTLGTQYF.

The chain has TRBV24-1 and TRBJ1-5; 8 positions agree with TRBD1. V lost 8 bases to trimming and J lost 0 bases; unmatched junction nucleotides: 5. In germline, CDR1 is KGHDR, CDR2 SFDVKD. The CDR3 is 15 amino acids. The CDR3: CATKKDRDSNQPQHF. The CDR3 nucleotides read TGTGCCACCAAGAAGGACAGGGATAGCAATCAGCCCCAGCATTTT.

V and J are TRBV5-1 and TRBJ1-1; possibly TRBD1 for D (5 bases). Germline CDR1 and CDR2: SGHRS and YFSETQ. Deletions cut 4 bases from V and 3 bases from J, with 10 bases between. The CDR3 contains 13 residues. Here the CDR3 DNA reads TGCGCCAGCAGCAGGGGATTTGACACTGAAGCTTTCTTT. Translating it yields CASSRGFDTEAFF.

The J gene is TRBJ1-2, the V gene TRBV4-1; 9 bases are shared with TRBD1. CDR1 is MGHRA, CDR2 YSYEKL, per germline. The CDR3 is 15 amino acids. Germline trimming cut 2 bases from V and 9 bases from J; bases unmatched to any gene: 10. CDR3 nucleotides: TGCGCCAGCAGCCAAAGCCAGGCCGGACAGGGGAGCTACACCTTC. Its translation: CASSQSQAGQGSYTF.

The chain carries TRBV4-3 and TRBJ2-1, with D maybe TRBD1 (6 bases). Germline V gene sequence: CDR1 LGHNA, CDR2 YSLEER. Trimming took off 1 base at V and 3 bases at J, with 7 bases between the two ends. The CDR3 length is 14 residues. The CDR3 spells CASSQGQDYNEQFF. The DNA of the CDR3 is TGCGCCAGCAGCCAAGGACAGGACTACAATGAGCAGTTCTTC.

J is TRBJ1-3 and V is TRBV6-5, with D possibly matching TRBD1 (5 bases). V was trimmed by 2 bases and J by 0 bases, leaving 11 bases between them. The CDR3 loop spans 16 amino acids. Germline lookup yields CDR1 MNHEY and CDR2 SVGAGI. CDR3 sequence: CASSYVADSSGNTIYF. CDR3 bases: TGTGCCAGCAGTTACGTAGCAGACAGCTCTGGAAACACCATATATTTT.

This clone was found many times. The rearrangement links TRBV19 to TRBJ1-1; D not resolved. V dropped 4 bases and J dropped 7 bases, with 10 bases sitting between them. Germline-derived CDR1 and CDR2 are LNHDA and SQIVND (reference sequence). The CDR3 totals 12 residues. CDR3 coding DNA: TGTGCCAGTAGTAACACCCCAGGTGAAGCTTTCTTT. It encodes CASSNTPGEAFF. Drawing the rest from reference TRBV19 and TRBJ1-1, the complete variable domain is DGGITQSPKYLFRKEGQNVTLSCEQNLNHDAMYWYRQDPGQGLRLIYYSQIVNDFQKGDIAEGYSVSREKKESFPLTVTSAQKNPTAFYLCASSNTPGEAFFGQGTRLTVV.

A note on this clone: One end of the junction is discordant with germline, which a read error may explain. V and J are TRBV18 and TRBJ1-4, with D hard to call. The germline V gene has CDR1 KGHSH and CDR2 LQKENI. The length of the CDR3 is 17 residues. The CDR3 is CASSPSTLDSTNEKLFF. Written as DNA, the CDR3 is TGTGCCAGCTCACCATCTACTCTCGATTCAACGAATGAAAAACTGTTTTTT.

The genes are TRBV4-2 and TRBJ2-3, with 8 bases identical to TRBD2. This CDR3 has 16 residues. The V segment lost 0 bases and the J segment 4 bases; nucleotides outside the gene matches: 6. Germline-derived CDR1 and CDR2 are LGHNA and YNFKEQ. The CDR3 DNA reads as TGTGCCAGCAGCCAAGATCTCACTAGCGGCCCAGATACGCAGTATTTT. This gives the protein CASSQDLTSGPDTQYF.

This chain joins TRBV5-1 and TRBJ2-5, with a possible D match to TRBD2 (6 bases). CDR3 length: 16 residues. Trimming shortened V by 0 bases and J by 5 bases, and 17 bases separated the two germline ends. Germline V gives CDR1 SGHRS, CDR2 YFSETQ. The CDR3 nucleotides read TGCGCCAGCAGCTTGGCCCCCGCGGGACTGGGGGAGACCCAGTACTTC. Its translation is CASSLAPAGLGETQYF.

The chain employs TRBV30 and TRBJ1-1; tentatively, D is TRBD1 (6 bases). From germline, CDR1 is GTSNPN and CDR2 SVGIG (reference sequence). This CDR3 contains 13 residues. CDR3 region: CASMAGVNTEAFF. The CDR3 DNA is TGTGCTTCGATGGCAGGGGTGAACACTGAAGCTTTCTTT.